This T cell receptor beta chain was documented in a study of blood T cells in healthy people across ages. This clonotype showed up just a few times. The authors ran a second PCR of about 7 to 11 cycles using a sample-barcoded 5' primer and a J-beta primer mix. TCRdb recomputed calls from the 5' RACE reads with MiXCR, one row per CDR3 protein. The top ten hold roughly 25% of the sample, which has approximately 800,000 distinct CDR3 sequences, 56% seen once. CDR1 and CDR2 (germline): MNHEY, SVGAGI. The CDR3 has 13 residues. V was trimmed by 1 base and J by 3 bases, leaving 5 bases between them. The clonotype was recovered from a man between 40 and 49 years old in good health. This chain joins TRBV6-5 and TRBJ2-3; D ambiguous. Sequencing was carried out using blood. CDR3 region: CASSYFVTDTQYF. The CDR3 DNA sequence: TGTGCCAGCAGTTACTTCGTGACAGATACGCAGTATTTT.